These T cell receptor beta chains were read from a single sample in a study of technical replicates of blood from several donors. Measured with immunoSEQ multiplex PCR; TCRdb has only the in-frame clones, and not every one. The table lists about 83,000 clones, about 97% of them singletons, with just over 0.3% in the top ten. Specimen: T cells isolated from PBMCs. The receptors shown here come from a human donor in good health. Both conserved end residues are part of each CDR3. A D gene is named only where the DNA matches it firmly. The listing skips clone size in some rows; elsewhere it reads once, few, many or a size class.

D gene: .
clone size: .
J gene: TRBJ2-5
V gene: TRBV7-8
CDR3 protein: CASRFLDLQETQYF
CDR3 DNA: TGTGCCAGCAGGTTTTTAGATCTCCAAGAGACCCAGTACTTC

D gene: .
clone size: .
J gene: TRBJ1-2
V gene: TRBV15
CDR3 protein: CATSRDLGEGYTF
CDR3 DNA: TGTGCCACCAGCAGAGATCTTGGGGAGGGCTACACCTTC

D gene: .
clone size: .
J gene: TRBJ2-1
V gene: TRBV9
CDR3 protein: CASSAAGVTYNEQFF
CDR3 DNA: TGTGCCAGCAGCGCCGCCGGGGTGACCTACAATGAGCAGTTCTTC

D gene: .
clone size: .
J gene: TRBJ2-3
V gene: TRBV30
CDR3 protein: CAWNKGLARSTDTQYF
CDR3 DNA: TGTGCCTGGAATAAAGGGCTAGCACGAAGCACAGATACGCAGTATTTT

D gene: .
clone size: .
J gene: TRBJ2-7
V gene: TRBV2
CDR3 protein: CARGPPTGPEQYF
CDR3 DNA: TGTGCCAGAGGGCCCCCCACAGGCCCCGAGCAGTACTTC

D gene: .
clone size: .
J gene: TRBJ2-3
V gene: TRBV10-2
CDR3 protein: CASSQWGTAGRADTQYF
CDR3 DNA: TGCGCCAGCAGTCAGTGGGGGACTGCTGGTAGGGCAGATACGCAGTATTTT

D gene: .
clone size: .
J gene: TRBJ1-2
V gene: TRBV5-1
CDR3 protein: CASSFYRESNYGYTF
CDR3 DNA: TGCGCCAGCAGCTTCTACAGGGAATCTAACTATGGCTACACCTTC

D gene: TRBD1
clone size: .
J gene: TRBJ1-4
V gene: TRBV30
CDR3 protein: CACRTGANEKLFF
CDR3 DNA: TGTGCCTGCAGGACAGGGGCGAATGAAAAACTGTTTTTT

D gene: .
clone size: .
J gene: TRBJ2-5
V gene: TRBV9
CDR3 protein: CASSVDGLRQETQYF
CDR3 DNA: TGTGCCAGCAGCGTAGATGGACTACGACAAGAGACCCAGTACTTC

D gene: .
clone size: .
J gene: TRBJ1-5
V gene: TRBV11-2
CDR3 protein: CASSLEGGRVRNQPQHF
CDR3 DNA: TGTGCCAGCAGCTTAGAAGGGGGGAGGGTTCGCAATCAGCCCCAGCATTTT

D gene: .
clone size: .
J gene: TRBJ2-7
V gene: TRBV7-3
CDR3 protein: CASSLTSRDVREQYF
CDR3 DNA: TGTGCCAGCAGCTTAACGAGTCGGGATGTGCGGGAGCAGTACTTC

D gene: .
clone size: .
J gene: TRBJ2-7
V gene: TRBV7-2
CDR3 protein: CASSLQAGPYFQYF
CDR3 DNA: TGTGCCAGCAGCCTGCAAGCCGGTCCCTATTTTCAGTACTTC

D gene: TRBD2
clone size: .
J gene: TRBJ2-5
V gene: TRBV11-2
CDR3 protein: CASSLGLAGETQYF
CDR3 DNA: TGTGCCAGCAGCTTAGGACTAGCTGGAGAGACCCAGTACTTC

D gene: .
clone size: few
J gene: TRBJ1-1
V gene: TRBV2
CDR3 protein: CASNPGNTEAFF
CDR3 DNA: TGTGCCAGCAATCCAGGGAACACTGAAGCTTTCTTT

D gene: TRBD2
clone size: once
J gene: TRBJ2-5
V gene: TRBV18
CDR3 protein: CASSPLAGVAETQYF
CDR3 DNA: TGTGCCAGCTCACCACTAGCGGGAGTGGCAGAGACCCAGTACTTC

D gene: .
clone size: .
J gene: TRBJ2-1
V gene: TRBV29-1
CDR3 protein: CSVGSGLGEQFF
CDR3 DNA: TGCAGCGTGGGCTCAGGGTTGGGGGAGCAGTTCTTC

D gene: .
clone size: .
J gene: TRBJ2-2
V gene: TRBV2
CDR3 protein: CASSVSRSTGELFF
CDR3 DNA: TGTGCCAGCAGTGTGAGTAGGAGTACCGGGGAGCTGTTTTTT

D gene: TRBD1
clone size: .
J gene: TRBJ1-1
V gene: TRBV19
CDR3 protein: CASSGQGNTEAFF
CDR3 DNA: TGTGCCAGTAGCGGACAGGGTAACACTGAAGCTTTCTTT

D gene: .
clone size: .
J gene: TRBJ2-7
V gene: TRBV21-1
CDR3 protein: CASRTSGRAPGYEQYF
CDR3 DNA: TGTGCCAGCAGGACTAGCGGGAGGGCCCCTGGATACGAGCAGTACTTC

D gene: .
clone size: .
J gene: TRBJ2-2
V gene: TRBV6-5
CDR3 protein: CASSTQHTGELFF
CDR3 DNA: TGTGCCAGCAGCACTCAACACACCGGGGAGCTGTTTTTT

D gene: TRBD2
clone size: .
J gene: TRBJ2-1
V gene: TRBV11-3
CDR3 protein: CASSWTSGSGSYNEQFF
CDR3 DNA: TGTGCCAGCAGCTGGACTAGCGGGAGTGGGTCCTACAATGAGCAGTTCTTC

D gene: .
clone size: .
J gene: TRBJ1-2
V gene: TRBV28
CDR3 protein: CASSVGLSYGYTF
CDR3 DNA: TGTGCCAGCAGCGTGGGACTTTCCTATGGCTACACCTTC

D gene: .
clone size: .
J gene: TRBJ1-2
V gene: TRBV6-4
CDR3 protein: CASSDSKQDLYYGYTF
CDR3 DNA: TGTGCCAGCAGTGACTCGAAACAGGATCTTTACTATGGCTACACCTTC

D gene: .
clone size: .
J gene: TRBJ1-3
V gene: TRBV30
CDR3 protein: CAWTGQGGGNTIYF
CDR3 DNA: TGTGCCTGGACAGGGCAGGGCGGTGGAAACACCATATATTTT

D gene: .
clone size: .
J gene: TRBJ2-2
V gene: TRBV5-4
CDR3 protein: CASSSARRSTGELFF
CDR3 DNA: TGTGCCAGCAGCTCCGCGAGGCGTAGCACCGGGGAGCTGTTTTTT

D gene: .
clone size: .
J gene: TRBJ2-2
V gene: TRBV2
CDR3 protein: CASSESGATTGELFF
CDR3 DNA: TGTGCCAGCAGTGAATCGGGAGCGACCACCGGGGAGCTGTTTTTT

D gene: TRBD2
clone size: .
J gene: TRBJ2-2
V gene: TRBV11-2
CDR3 protein: CASSWGTSGRAGELFF
CDR3 DNA: TGTGCCAGCAGCTGGGGGACTAGCGGGAGAGCCGGGGAGCTGTTTTTT

D gene: .
clone size: .
J gene: TRBJ2-2
V gene: TRBV2
CDR3 protein: CASIGERELFF
CDR3 DNA: TGTGCCAGCATCGGGGAGAGGGAGCTGTTTTTT

D gene: .
clone size: .
J gene: TRBJ2-3
V gene: TRBV6-5
CDR3 protein: CASSYVESVHTQYF
CDR3 DNA: TGTGCCAGCAGTTACGTAGAATCGGTCCATACGCAGTATTTT

D gene: .
clone size: .
J gene: TRBJ1-4
V gene: TRBV4-3
CDR3 protein: CASKSNAGSEKLFF
CDR3 DNA: TGCGCCAGCAAGTCCAACGCTGGCTCTGAAAAACTGTTTTTT

D gene: .
clone size: .
J gene: TRBJ1-4
V gene: TRBV5-4
CDR3 protein: CASKDRDSATNEKLFF
CDR3 DNA: TGTGCCAGCAAGGATCGGGACTCAGCAACTAATGAAAAACTGTTTTTT

D gene: TRBD1
clone size: once
J gene: TRBJ2-3
V gene: TRBV18
CDR3 protein: CASSPPQGAADTQYF
CDR3 DNA: TGTGCCAGCTCACCCCCACAGGGGGCGGCAGATACGCAGTATTTT

D gene: TRBD2
clone size: .
J gene: TRBJ2-7
V gene: TRBV15
CDR3 protein: CATSELAGNHYEQYF
CDR3 DNA: TGTGCCACCAGCGAACTAGCGGGAAACCACTACGAGCAGTACTTC

D gene: .
clone size: .
J gene: TRBJ2-2
V gene: TRBV7-2
CDR3 protein: CASSLDGYTGELFF
CDR3 DNA: TGTGCCAGCAGCTTAGACGGGTACACCGGGGAGCTGTTTTTT

D gene: TRBD1
clone size: .
J gene: TRBJ1-2
V gene: TRBV28
CDR3 protein: CASSKYLRTGKEYGYTF
CDR3 DNA: TGTGCCAGCAGTAAATACCTGAGGACAGGGAAGGAATATGGCTACACCTTC